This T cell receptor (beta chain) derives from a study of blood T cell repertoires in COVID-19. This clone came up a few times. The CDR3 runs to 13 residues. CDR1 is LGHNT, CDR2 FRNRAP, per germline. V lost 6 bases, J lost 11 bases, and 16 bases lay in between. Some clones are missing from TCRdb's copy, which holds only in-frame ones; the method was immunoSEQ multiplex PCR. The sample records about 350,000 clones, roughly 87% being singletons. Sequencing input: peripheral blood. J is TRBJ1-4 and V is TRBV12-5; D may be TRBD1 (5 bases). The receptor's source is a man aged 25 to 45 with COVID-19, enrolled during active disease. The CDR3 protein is CASGHPTRGKLFF. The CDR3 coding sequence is TGTGCTAGTGGCCACCCGACTCGGGGGAAACTGTTTTTT.